This record looks at one T cell receptor (beta chain) sequence and its context. This entry belongs to a study of blood T cell repertoires in COVID-19. Sequencing used immunoSEQ multiplex PCR; TCRdb keeps in-frame clones, though not all of them. The repertoire holds about 150,000 clones, with about nine tenths as singletons. Germline-derived CDR1 and CDR2 are SGHTA and FQGNSA. V was clipped by 5 bases and J by 11 bases, with 18 bases between them. The CDR3 length is 13 residues. V is TRBV7-2 and J is TRBJ1-1; D may be TRBD1 (5 bases). This TCR came from a woman aged 55-69 years with active or convalescent COVID-19. Sequencing was carried out using peripheral blood. In nucleotides, the CDR3 is TGTGCCAGCAGCCTAGGGTCGGACACGTCGGCTTTCTTT. Residues: CASSLGSDTSAFF.